The next 14 T cell receptor beta chains were all read from a single sample in a study of naive and memory T cell subsets. An equimolar mix of two oligonucleotides served as the beta constant-region primer for TRBC1 and TRBC2. A single record per CDR3 protein comes from TCRdb applying MiXCR to the UMI-ligation and nested PCR reads. The sample lists about 90,000 distinct CDR3 sequences; roughly 7% were seen once. The specimen was central memory CD4+ T cells from blood. All receptors come from a human donor in good health.

This sequence joins TRBV27 and TRBJ1-3; D remains ambiguous. CDR3 length: 16 residues. Germline V CDR1 and CDR2: MNHEY, SMNVEV (reference sequence). Trimming removed 1 base from V and 0 bases from J, with 10 bases in between. CDR3 DNA: TGTGCCAGCAGTTTATTAGGACCTTACTCTGGAAACACCATATATTTT. Translated, it gives CASSLLGPYSGNTIYF.

This clonotype has ten or more counts. This rearrangement joins TRBV20-1 to TRBJ1-5; D is perhaps TRBD1 (6 bases). Germline V gene data show CDR1 as DFQATT and CDR2 as SNEGSKA (reference sequence). There are 17 residues in the CDR3. Trimming took off 7 bases at V and 5 bases at J, with 27 bases between the two ends. The CDR3 bases are TGCAGTGTTGCCGGAGGACGGGGGCCTCTAATCGATCAGCCCCAGCATTTT. It yields the protein CSVAGGRGPLIDQPQHF.

This clonotype was observed many times. The chain has TRBV24-1 and TRBJ1-3; the match to TRBD1 covers 9 bases. CDR1 KGHDR and CDR2 SFDVKD come from the germline V gene. The V segment lost 7 bases and the J segment 3 bases; nucleotides outside the gene matches: 12. The CDR3 is 17 amino acids. The CDR3 coding sequence is TGTGCCACCAGCCCCGGGACAGGGCGGGTCAGTGGAAACACCATATATTTT. Translated, it gives CATSPGTGRVSGNTIYF.

The chain joins TRBV25-1 to TRBJ2-5, with unresolved D. The CDR3 extends over 12 amino acids. From germline, CDR1 is MGHDK and CDR2 SYGVNS. V shed 5 bases and J shed 1 base, with 5 bases lying between them. The CDR3 DNA sequence: TGTGCCAGCAGTCGGGTCCAAGAGACCCAGTACTTC. Translated: CASSRVQETQYF.

This clonotype was seen only a few times. The V and J genes are TRBV20-1 and TRBJ2-1; 11 bases are shared with TRBD2. The V gene end was trimmed by 5 bases and the J gene end by 4 bases; junction bases not matched to a gene: 7. Germline values: CDR1 DFQATT, CDR2 SNEGSKA (reference sequence). The CDR3 runs 15 residues. The CDR3 reads CSAQRGTSGYNEQFF. The CDR3 region has the DNA TGCAGTGCTCAAAGAGGGACTAGCGGTTACAATGAGCAGTTCTTC.

The V gene is TRBV28, the J gene TRBJ1-3; unclear D gene. Trimming left V 3 bases short and J 0 bases short, with 12 bases between. Germline assignment: CDR1 MDHEN and CDR2 SYDVKM. The CDR3 sequence is 16 residues long. CDR3 protein: CASSFPGSSSGNTIYF. Written as DNA, the CDR3 is TGTGCCAGCAGTTTCCCGGGGTCGAGCTCTGGAAACACCATATATTTT.

This clonotype occurred many times. The chain has TRBV7-8 and TRBJ1-1, with 11 bases lining up with TRBD1. The CDR3 spans 16 residues. V gave up 3 bases and J gave up 4 bases; unmatched junction bases: 7. Germline V gives CDR1 SGHVS, CDR2 FQNEAQ. The CDR3 DNA reads as TGTGCCAGCAGCTTGACCGGGACAGGGGGTCGCACTGAAGCTTTCTTT. Its protein product is CASSLTGTGGRTEAFF.

This rearrangement joins TRBV18 to TRBJ2-7, with D possibly being TRBD2 (5 bases). CDR3 length equals 11 residues. V shed 3 bases and J shed 5 bases, with 5 bases lying between them. Germline CDR1 reads KGHSH; CDR2 reads LQKENI. CDR3 DNA sequence: TGTGCCAGCTCACCCGGGGACGAGCAGTACTTC. Amino acid sequence: CASSPGDEQYF.

In its sample, this clonotype was seen many times. CDR3 in DNA: TGTGCCAGCAGCCAAGGCCACAGAACAATATATGGCTACACCTTC. This encodes CASSQGHRTIYGYTF. This rearrangement joins TRBV14 to TRBJ1-2; no clear D. The germline V and J ends were trimmed by 1 base and 5 bases, with 14 bases remaining between them. CDR1 is SGHDN, CDR2 FVKESK, per germline. This CDR3 is built from 15 residues.

The rearrangement links TRBV6-6 to TRBJ2-4; TRBD2 is a possible D gene (5 bases). The CDR3 loop spans 14 amino acids. The V and J ends lost 4 bases and 5 bases respectively, with 12 bases between them. Germline CDR1 MNHNY, CDR2 SVGAGI (reference sequence). The CDR3 loop reads CASSSHTGENIQYF. DNA of the CDR3: TGTGCCAGCAGTTCACACACCGGGGAAAACATTCAGTACTTC.

This clonotype has only a few counts. The rearrangement links TRBV5-6 to TRBJ2-5; 7 bases agree with TRBD1. The CDR3 is 17 amino acids. Germline V lookup: CDR1 SGHDT, CDR2 YYEEEE. V was clipped by 1 base and J by 1 base; unmatched bases: 10. The CDR3 bases are TGTGCCAGCAGCTTGTTTCTACCGGGACAGTTCCAAGAGACCCAGTACTTC. This sequence encodes CASSLFLPGQFQETQYF.

This clonotype was observed a handful of times. V usage is TRBV2 and J usage is TRBJ2-7, with TRBD2 identical over 7 bases. The germline CDR1 and CDR2 sequences are SNHLY and FYNNEI. This CDR3 is built from 14 residues. V trimming: 7 bases; J trimming: 2 bases; junction bases outside the gene matches: 8. The CDR3 region has the DNA TGTGCCAGCACCCCCGGGGGGAGTCCCTACGAGCAGTACTTC. Protein product: CASTPGGSPYEQYF.

The rearrangement joins TRBV5-1 to TRBJ2-2, with 7 positions matching TRBD1. The CDR3 has 14 residues. With V trimmed by 4 bases and J by 5 bases, 5 bases remained unmatched. Per germline, CDR1 SGHRS and CDR2 YFSETQ. CDR3 protein: CASSRTGQTGELFF. DNA of the CDR3: TGCGCCAGCAGCAGGACGGGACAGACCGGGGAGCTGTTTTTT.

The V call is TRBV2, the J call TRBJ2-1; D is tentatively TRBD1 or TRBD2 (5 bases each). This CDR3 comprises 13 residues. From germline, CDR1 is SNHLY and CDR2 FYNNEI. The V and J ends lost 8 bases and 12 bases respectively, with 20 bases between them. CDR3 amino acids: CASASLGETVQFF. Written as DNA, the CDR3 is TGTGCCAGCGCCTCTTTAGGGGAGACCGTGCAGTTCTTC.